This entry lists 14 T cell receptor beta chains sequenced from one sample in a study of cytomegalovirus exposure and HLA in healthy donors. PCR was performed using 60 Vbeta and 13 Jbeta primers. Libraries were prepared by immunoSEQ multiplex PCR; TCRdb keeps only in-frame clonotypes and omits some of them. This sample's clone table lists about 52,000 clones. Sequencing was done on a sample of PBMCs. The receptors shown here come from a woman in her forties or fifties in good health and CMV-seropositive.

The rearrangement links TRBV27 to TRBJ2-1; D perhaps matches TRBD2 (5 bases). CDR3 length: 15 residues. Trimming stripped 7 bases from V and 1 base from J, with 14 bases between. The germline V gene has CDR1 MNHEY and CDR2 SMNVEV (reference sequence). The chain's CDR3 is CASTREGMSYNEQFF. CDR3 DNA sequence: TGTGCCAGCACCCGAGAGGGAATGTCCTACAATGAGCAGTTCTTC.

CDR3 protein: CATSRLYSYEQYF. CDR3 in DNA: TGTGCCACCAGCCGACTTTACTCCTACGAGCAGTACTTC. The V and J genes are TRBV15 and TRBJ2-7; D is uncertain. V was cut by 5 bases and J by 0 bases, with 8 bases left in between. CDR3 length: 13 residues. Germline CDR1 reads LNHNV; CDR2 reads YYDKDF (reference sequence). Variable domain in full (rest from reference TRBV15 and TRBJ2-7): DAMVIQNPRYQVTQFGKPVTLSCSQTLNHNVMYWYQQKSSQAPKLLFHYYDKDFNNEADTPDNFQSRRPNTSFCFLDIRSPGLGDTAMYLCATSRLYSYEQYFGPGTRLTVT.

The V and J genes are TRBV7-9 and TRBJ2-7; TRBD2 might be the D (6 bases). Trimming removed 2 bases from V and 5 bases from J, with 22 bases in between. The length of the CDR3 is 17 residues. Per the germline V gene, CDR1 is SEHNR and CDR2 is FQNEAQ (reference sequence). The CDR3 sequence is CASSLPLGTSALHEQYF. CDR3 coding DNA: TGTGCCAGCAGCTTACCCCTCGGGACTTCGGCTCTCCACGAGCAGTACTTC.

Concerning this clone: One end of the junction does not line up with germline, which may come from a read error. Other DNA sequences in the sample encode the same CDR3. This sequence joins TRBV13 and TRBJ1-1; a possible D gene is TRBD1 (5 bases). Germline V gene lookup returns CDR1 PRHDT and CDR2 FYEKMQ (reference sequence). CDR3 length: 18 amino acids. The CDR3 sequence: CACRQGGGWFPQNTEAFF. The CDR3 region has the DNA TGTGCCTGCAGGCAGGGAGGAGGATGGTTCCCTCAGAACACTGAAGCTTTCTTT. The variable domain in full, completed from reference TRBV13 and TRBJ1-1, reads AAGVIQSPRHLIKEKRETATLKCYPIPRHDTVYWYQQGPGQDPQFLISFYEKMQSDKGSIPDRFSAQQFSDYHSELNMSSLELGDSALYFCACRQGGGWFPQNTEAFFGQGTRLTVV.

The chain joins TRBV9 to TRBJ2-5, with D perhaps TRBD2 (6 bases). Between the trimmed V and J ends, which lost 3 bases and 1 base, there was a span of 16 bases. The CDR3 length is 16 residues. Germline CDR1 SGDLS, CDR2 YYNGEE. CDR3 DNA: TGTGCCAGCAGCGCGGGGTGGAGGGAACGCCAAGAGACCCAGTACTTC. It codes for CASSAGWRERQETQYF.

This sequence joins TRBV29-1 and TRBJ1-1; 7 bases line up with TRBD1. Germline assignment: CDR1 SQVTM and CDR2 ANQGSEA. This CDR3 contains 10 residues. The trim removed 7 bases at V and 8 bases at J, leaving 4 bases unmatched. The CDR3 sequence is CSAGDSEAFF. The CDR3 DNA sequence: TGCAGCGCGGGGGACAGCGAAGCTTTCTTT.

The rearrangement links TRBV5-6 to TRBJ1-2, with 8 bases lining up with TRBD1. Per germline, CDR1 SGHDT and CDR2 YYEEEE. J lost 5 bases, V lost 4 bases, and 7 bases had no gene match. This CDR3 comprises 14 residues. As DNA, the CDR3 is TGTGCCAGCAGCATGCAGGGGGCGGGTTATGGCTACACCTTC. Its protein product is CASSMQGAGYGYTF.

The rearrangement joins TRBV9 to TRBJ2-3; perhaps TRBD2 as D (6 bases). Germline V CDR1 and CDR2: SGDLS, YYNGEE. The CDR3 is 14 residues long. Trimming took off 2 bases at V and 0 bases at J, with 7 bases between the two ends. CDR3 nucleotides: TGTGCCAGCAGCGTGGGACTTAGCACAGATACGCAGTATTTT. This encodes CASSVGLSTDTQYF. The whole variable domain, filled in from reference TRBV9 and TRBJ2-3, reads DSGVTQTPKHLITATGQRVTLRCSPRSGDLSVYWYQQSLDQGLQFLIQYYNGEERAKGNILERFSAQQFPDLHSELNLSSLELGDSALYFCASSVGLSTDTQYFGPGTRLTVL.

V is TRBV28 and J is TRBJ2-7; TRBD2 matches 9 bases. From germline, CDR1 is MDHEN and CDR2 SYDVKM. The junction had 7 bases not matched to a gene; V was cut back by 6 bases and J by 4 bases. The CDR3 has 14 residues. CDR3 sequence (DNA): TGTGCCAGCAGAGAGCGGGAGGCCACGTACGAGCAGTACTTC. Translating gives CASREREATYEQYF.

The genes are TRBV28 and TRBJ1-4, with D hard to call. In germline, CDR1 is MDHEN, CDR2 SYDVKM. V was trimmed by 6 bases and J by 9 bases, leaving 11 bases between them. The CDR3 has 12 residues. The CDR3 sequence: CASSSRVQKLFF. In DNA, the CDR3 is TGTGCCAGCAGCTCGCGGGTTCAAAAACTGTTTTTT.

In nucleotides, the CDR3 is TGCGCCAGCAGTCACAATACCGGGGGTAATGAAAAACTGTTTTTT. Translated: CASSHNTGGNEKLFF. The rearrangement uses TRBV5-1 and TRBJ1-4; D may be TRBD1 (5 bases). Germline assignment: CDR1 SGHRS and CDR2 YFSETQ. The CDR3 consists of 15 residues. V lost 5 bases to trimming and J lost 4 bases, with 15 bases between them.

The genes are TRBV30 and TRBJ1-2; weak D call: TRBD1 (5 bases). CDR3 length: 12 amino acids. Germline CDR1 GTSNPN, CDR2 SVGIG (reference sequence). Trimming shortened V by 4 bases and J by 5 bases, and 11 bases separated the two germline ends. CDR3 region: CAWTNQGYGYTF. The CDR3, as DNA: TGTGCCTGGACGAATCAGGGATATGGCTACACCTTC.

DNA of the CDR3: TGTGCCAGCTCACCGGCGGACGGGGGCACTGAAGCTTTCTTT. Its translation: CASSPADGGTEAFF. The chain carries TRBV18 and TRBJ1-1, with D possibly TRBD1 on 5 matching bases. The CDR3 consists of 14 residues. Germline V gene data show CDR1 as KGHSH and CDR2 as LQKENI. V lost 3 bases and J 4 bases, leaving 12 bases between the germline ends.

V is TRBV4-1 and J is TRBJ1-1, with D possibly TRBD1 on 5 matching bases. V was cut by 5 bases and J by 0 bases, with 16 bases left in between. The CDR3 contains 16 residues. CDR1 is MGHRA and CDR2 is YSYEKL in the germline V gene. CDR3 sequence: CASSARQLGMNTEAFF. DNA for the CDR3: TGCGCCAGCAGCGCCCGACAGTTGGGCATGAACACTGAAGCTTTCTTT.